The source of this T cell receptor (beta chain) is a study of CD8+ T cells in alopecia areata. The treatment denotes: oral pan-JAK inhibitor, 5-10 mg twice daily. After isolation, RNA underwent reverse transcription to generate cDNA as the sequencing template. Data came from immunoSEQ multiplex PCR; TCRdb stores just in-frame clones and leaves some out. In the table there are 150,000 to 200,000 clones, over 55% of which are singletons. This CDR3 contains 17 residues. With V trimmed by 0 bases and J by 3 bases, 10 bases remained unmatched. Germline values: CDR1 MGHRA, CDR2 YSYEKL. This sample comprised CD4+ T cells sorted from blood, obtained at week 24, from a patient treated with tofacitinib. The rearrangement joins TRBV4-1 to TRBJ1-2, with 7 bases identical to TRBD1. The TCR comes from a human donor with alopecia areata. The CDR3 sequence: CASSQDRGRGQDYGYTF. As DNA, the CDR3 is TGCGCCAGCAGCCAAGATAGGGGGAGGGGGCAGGACTATGGCTACACCTTC.